The entry below gives a single T cell receptor beta chain sequence along with its context. Its antigen is currently unknown. CD8 memory cells included CD45RO+ cells plus CCR7-negative CD45RA+ TemRA cells. This entry comes from a study of shared clonotypes between healthy human individuals. Study summary: Each donor's CD4 naive and CD4 memory cells filled three plates apiece, CD8 naive two, and CD8 memory one.

CDR3 length: 16 amino acids. V was trimmed by 2 bases and J by 11 bases, leaving 24 bases between them. Germline CDR1 is MGHRA and CDR2 is YSYEKL. The assay was immunoSEQ multiplex PCR, and TCRdb's table has in-frame clones only and misses some. The sample consists of 110,000 or so clones, around 68% of them appearing once. Broader study findings: Deeper or shallower sequencing was expected to change how clonotypes are shared among donors. In several donors, 4.5% to 5.5% of naive CD4 clonotypes appeared in common.

Source material: memory CD8+ T cells sorted from blood. Documented subset: CD45RO+ cells pooled with CCR7-negative TemRA cells. V usage is TRBV4-1 and J usage is TRBJ2-5; D call uncertain. The source is a woman in her 30s in good health. CDR3 sequence: CASSQKGSFVHGEQYF. The CDR3 DNA reads TGCGCCAGCAGCCAAAAGGGAAGCTTTGTGCACGGAGAGCAGTACTTC.